This entry lists 4 T cell receptor beta chains sequenced from one sample in a study of blood T cells in healthy people across ages. For the second PCR, which ran for about 7 to 12 cycles, a sample-barcoded 5' primer and a J-beta primer mix were used. TCRdb re-derived calls from the 5' RACE reads in MiXCR, one entry per CDR3 protein. This table has about 1.5 million distinct CDR3 sequences, about 45% appearing once. The source material was blood. Source of these receptors: a woman aged 18-35 years in good health.

A few counts support this clonotype. The chain links TRBV9 to TRBJ2-6, with D tentatively TRBD1 (6 bases). The V end lost 0 bases, the J end lost 8 bases, and 6 bases lay between the germline ends. Germline V CDR1 and CDR2: SGDLS, YYNGEE. This CDR3 has 13 amino acids. This CDR3 reads CASSVGDTNVLTF. The CDR3 region has the DNA TGTGCCAGCAGCGTAGGGGACACCAACGTCCTGACTTTC.

This chain uses TRBV4-3 with TRBJ2-5; tentative D call: TRBD2 (5 bases). V was pared by 2 bases and J by 3 bases, with 7 bases between. This CDR3 is 13 amino acids long. Germline V gene data show CDR1 as LGHNA and CDR2 as YSLEER. CDR3 bases: TGCGCCAGCAGCCAATTCGGGGAAGAGACCCAGTACTTC. Protein: CASSQFGEETQYF.

The chain links TRBV7-6 to TRBJ2-7; TRBD2 aligns across 9 bases. This CDR3 is built from 15 residues. Germline V gene lookup returns CDR1 SGHVS and CDR2 FNYEAQ. V shed 8 bases, J shed 7 bases, and the junction held 15 bases outside the gene matches. The CDR3 DNA follows: TGTGCCAGCCAGGGGCTAGCGGGAAAGGCTAATGAGCAGTACTTC. Protein product: CASQGLAGKANEQYF.

The chain joins TRBV20-1 to TRBJ2-7; maybe TRBD2 (7 bases). Near its end, the DNA agrees better with TRBJ2-5, so the J call may be wrong. This CDR3 region has 14 residues. The germline V gene has CDR1 DFQATT and CDR2 SNEGSKA (reference sequence). This CDR3 is CSARVRGAQETQYF. The CDR3 nucleotides read TGCAGTGCTAGGGTCCGGGGGGCCCAAGAGACCCAGTACTTC.